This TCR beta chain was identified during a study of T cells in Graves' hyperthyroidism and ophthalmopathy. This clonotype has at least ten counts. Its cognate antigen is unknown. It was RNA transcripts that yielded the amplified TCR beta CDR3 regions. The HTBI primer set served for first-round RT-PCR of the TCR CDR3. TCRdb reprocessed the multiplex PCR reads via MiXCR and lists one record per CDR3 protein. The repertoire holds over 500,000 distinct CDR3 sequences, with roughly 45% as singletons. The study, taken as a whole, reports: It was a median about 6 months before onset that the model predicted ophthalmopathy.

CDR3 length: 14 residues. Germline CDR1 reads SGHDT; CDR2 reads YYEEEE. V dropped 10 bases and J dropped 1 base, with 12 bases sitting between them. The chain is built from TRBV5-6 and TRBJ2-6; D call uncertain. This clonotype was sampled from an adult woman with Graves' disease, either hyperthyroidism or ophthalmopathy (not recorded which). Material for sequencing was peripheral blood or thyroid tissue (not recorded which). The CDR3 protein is CASLPGSGANVLTF. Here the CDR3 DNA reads TGTGCCTCCCTTCCCGGGTCTGGGGCCAACGTCCTGACTTTC.